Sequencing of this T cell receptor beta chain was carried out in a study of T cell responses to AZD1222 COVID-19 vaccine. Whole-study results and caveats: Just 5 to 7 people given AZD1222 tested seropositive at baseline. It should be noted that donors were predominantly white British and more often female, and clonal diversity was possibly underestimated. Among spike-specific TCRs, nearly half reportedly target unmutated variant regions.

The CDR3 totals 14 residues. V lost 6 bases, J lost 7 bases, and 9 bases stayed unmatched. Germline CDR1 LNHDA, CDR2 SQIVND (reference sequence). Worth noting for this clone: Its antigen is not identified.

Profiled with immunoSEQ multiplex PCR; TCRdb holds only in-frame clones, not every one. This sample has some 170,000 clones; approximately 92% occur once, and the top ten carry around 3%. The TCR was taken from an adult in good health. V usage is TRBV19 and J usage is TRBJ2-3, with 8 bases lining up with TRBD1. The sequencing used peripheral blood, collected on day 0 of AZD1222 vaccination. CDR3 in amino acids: CASRQGGRENTQYF. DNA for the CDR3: TGTGCCAGTAGACAGGGGGGCAGGGAAAATACGCAGTATTTT. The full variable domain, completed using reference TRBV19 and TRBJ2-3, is DGGITQSPKYLFRKEGQNVTLSCEQNLNHDAMYWYRQDPGQGLRLIYYSQIVNDFQKGDIAEGYSVSREKKESFPLTVTSAQKNPTAFYLCASRQGGRENTQYFGPGTRLTVL.